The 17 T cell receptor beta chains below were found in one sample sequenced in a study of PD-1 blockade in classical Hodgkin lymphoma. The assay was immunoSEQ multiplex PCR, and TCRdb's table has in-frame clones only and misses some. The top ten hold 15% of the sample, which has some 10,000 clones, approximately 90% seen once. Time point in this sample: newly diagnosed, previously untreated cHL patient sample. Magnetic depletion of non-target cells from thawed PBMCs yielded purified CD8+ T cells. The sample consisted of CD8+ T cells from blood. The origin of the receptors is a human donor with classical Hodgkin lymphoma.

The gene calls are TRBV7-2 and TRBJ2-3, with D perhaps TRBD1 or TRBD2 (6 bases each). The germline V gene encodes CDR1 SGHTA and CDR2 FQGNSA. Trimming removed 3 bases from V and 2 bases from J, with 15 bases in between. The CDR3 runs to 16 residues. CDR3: CASSLGWGAPTDTQYF. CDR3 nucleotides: TGTGCCAGCAGCTTGGGGTGGGGGGCGCCCACAGATACGCAGTATTTT.

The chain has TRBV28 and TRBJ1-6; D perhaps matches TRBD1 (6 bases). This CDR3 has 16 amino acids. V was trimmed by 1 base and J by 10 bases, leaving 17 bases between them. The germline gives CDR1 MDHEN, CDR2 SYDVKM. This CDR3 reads CASSLLGGLMESPLHF. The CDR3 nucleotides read TGTGCCAGCAGTTTATTGGGGGGGCTGATGGAATCACCCCTCCACTTT.

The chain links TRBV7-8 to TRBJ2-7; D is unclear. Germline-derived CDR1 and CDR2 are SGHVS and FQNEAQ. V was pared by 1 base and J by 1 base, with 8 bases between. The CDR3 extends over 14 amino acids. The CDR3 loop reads CASSLVYGSYEQYF. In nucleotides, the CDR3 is TGTGCCAGCAGCTTAGTTTACGGTTCCTACGAGCAGTACTTC.

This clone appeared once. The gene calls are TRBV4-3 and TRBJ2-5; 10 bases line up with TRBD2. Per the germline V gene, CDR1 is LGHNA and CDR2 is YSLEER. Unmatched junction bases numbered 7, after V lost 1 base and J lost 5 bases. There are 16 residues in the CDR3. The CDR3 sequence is CASSQARTSGIETQYF. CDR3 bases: TGCGCCAGCAGCCAAGCCCGGACTAGCGGTATCGAGACCCAGTACTTC.

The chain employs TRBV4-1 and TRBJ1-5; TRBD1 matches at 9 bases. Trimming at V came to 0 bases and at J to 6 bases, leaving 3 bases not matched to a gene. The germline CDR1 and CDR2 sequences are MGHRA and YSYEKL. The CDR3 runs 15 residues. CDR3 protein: CASSQEGQGIQPQHF. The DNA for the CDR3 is TGCGCCAGCAGCCAAGAGGGACAGGGAATTCAGCCCCAGCATTTT.

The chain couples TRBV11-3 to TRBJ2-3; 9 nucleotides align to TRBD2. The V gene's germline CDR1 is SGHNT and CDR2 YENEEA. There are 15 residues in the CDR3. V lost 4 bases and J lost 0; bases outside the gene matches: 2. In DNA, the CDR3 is TGTGCCAGCAGCTGGCGGGGGGGTAGCACAGATACGCAGTATTTT. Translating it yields CASSWRGGSTDTQYF.

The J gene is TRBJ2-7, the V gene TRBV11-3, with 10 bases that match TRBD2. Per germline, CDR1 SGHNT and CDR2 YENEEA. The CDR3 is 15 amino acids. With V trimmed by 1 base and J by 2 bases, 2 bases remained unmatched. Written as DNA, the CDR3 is TGTGCCAGCAGCTTAGGAACTAGCGGGGCCTACGAGCAGTACTTC. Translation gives CASSLGTSGAYEQYF.

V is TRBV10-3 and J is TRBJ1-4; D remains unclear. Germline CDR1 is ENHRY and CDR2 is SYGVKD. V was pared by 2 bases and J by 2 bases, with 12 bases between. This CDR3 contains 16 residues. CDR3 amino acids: CAISERTGGTNEKLFF. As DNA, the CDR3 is TGTGCCATCAGTGAGCGGACCGGTGGGACTAATGAAAAACTGTTTTTT.

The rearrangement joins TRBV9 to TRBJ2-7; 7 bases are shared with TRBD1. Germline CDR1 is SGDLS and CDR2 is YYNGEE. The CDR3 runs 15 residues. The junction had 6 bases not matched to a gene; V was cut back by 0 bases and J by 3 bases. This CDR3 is CASSVAEWDSYEQYF. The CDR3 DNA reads TGTGCCAGCAGCGTAGCCGAATGGGACAGCTACGAGCAGTACTTC.

CDR3 nucleotides: TGTGCCAGCAGTGAATCCGGACAGGGAATTCCCTACGAGCAGTACTTC. As protein: CASSESGQGIPYEQYF. The V call is TRBV25-1, the J call TRBJ2-7; 8 nucleotides match TRBD1. V shed 1 base, J shed 2 bases, and the junction held 7 bases outside the gene matches. CDR1 and CDR2 from the germline V gene are MGHDK and SYGVNS. CDR3 size: 16 residues.

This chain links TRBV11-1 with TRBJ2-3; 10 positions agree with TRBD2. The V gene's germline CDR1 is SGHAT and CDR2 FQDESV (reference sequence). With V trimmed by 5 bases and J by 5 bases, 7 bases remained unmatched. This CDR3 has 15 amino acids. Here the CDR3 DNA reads TGTGCCAGCAGCCCAAGCGGGGGGGTGGGAGATACGCAGTATTTT. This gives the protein CASSPSGGVGDTQYF.

The CDR3 here is CASMGAVAGENTGELFF. As DNA, the CDR3 is TGTGCCAGCATGGGTGCGGTGGCAGGGGAGAACACCGGGGAGCTGTTTTTT. The V gene is TRBV5-5, the J gene TRBJ2-2; the D gene is possibly TRBD1 (6 bases). The germline V and J ends were trimmed by 6 bases and 1 base, with 19 bases remaining between them. Germline V CDR1 and CDR2: SGHKS, YYEKEE (reference sequence). The CDR3 runs to 17 residues.

CDR3 region: CASSPGGPPDTEAFF. Here the CDR3 DNA reads TGTGCCAGCAGCCCGGGGGGACCCCCGGACACTGAAGCTTTCTTT. J is TRBJ1-1 and V is TRBV7-6; TRBD1 is a possible D gene (5 bases). The CDR3 consists of 15 residues. Trimming took 5 bases from V and 3 from J, leaving 16 bases between them. Germline V gene lookup returns CDR1 SGHVS and CDR2 FNYEAQ.

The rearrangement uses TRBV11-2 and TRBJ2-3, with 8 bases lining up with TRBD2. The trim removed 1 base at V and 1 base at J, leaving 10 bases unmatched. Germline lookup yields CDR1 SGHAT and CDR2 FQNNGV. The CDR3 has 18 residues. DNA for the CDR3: TGTGCCAGCAGCTTAGTGCCCTACTCGCGGGGGGGCACAGATACGCAGTATTTT. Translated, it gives CASSLVPYSRGGTDTQYF.

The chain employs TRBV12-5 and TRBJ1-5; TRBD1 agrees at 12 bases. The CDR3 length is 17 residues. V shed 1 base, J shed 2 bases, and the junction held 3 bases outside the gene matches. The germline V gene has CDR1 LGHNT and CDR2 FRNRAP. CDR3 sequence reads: CASGLGDRGRGNQPQHF. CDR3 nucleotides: TGTGCTAGTGGTTTGGGGGACAGGGGGCGCGGCAATCAGCCCCAGCATTTT.

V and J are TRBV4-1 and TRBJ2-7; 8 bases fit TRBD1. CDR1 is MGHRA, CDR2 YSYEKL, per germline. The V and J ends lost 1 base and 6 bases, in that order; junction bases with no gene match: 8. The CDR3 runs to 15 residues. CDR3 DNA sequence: TGCGCCAGCAGCCAAGCCCTAAGGACAGGGATCGAGCAGTACTTC. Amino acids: CASSQALRTGIEQYF.

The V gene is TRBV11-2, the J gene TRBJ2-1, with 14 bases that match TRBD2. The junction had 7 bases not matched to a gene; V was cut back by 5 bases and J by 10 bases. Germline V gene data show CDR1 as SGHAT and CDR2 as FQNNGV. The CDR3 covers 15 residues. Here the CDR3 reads CASSSGTSGGWEQFF. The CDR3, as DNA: TGTGCCAGCAGCAGCGGGACTAGCGGGGGATGGGAGCAGTTCTTC.